These 21 T cell receptor beta chains originate from one sample sequenced in a study of graft-versus-host responses after intestinal transplantation. Libraries were prepared by immunoSEQ multiplex PCR; TCRdb keeps only in-frame clonotypes and omits some of them. The sample shows 21,000 or so clones, 50% to 65% of them seen only once. This specimen consisted of alloreactive CD4+ T cells from a mixed lymphocyte reaction culture, obtained before intestinal transplant. This sample's subset: CFSE-low proliferating T cells sorted from roughly six-day pre-transplant mixed lymphocyte reaction (GvH or HvG direction). Every receptor here comes from a human patient who received an intestinal transplant.

V and J are TRBV7-8 and TRBJ2-7; 15 nucleotides align to TRBD2. Losses at the gene ends were 4 bases for V and 2 bases for J; bases not matched to a gene: 6. The germline V gene encodes CDR1 SGHVS and CDR2 FQNEAQ. CDR3 length equals 17 residues. CDR3 amino acids: CASSYGTSGGTPYEQYF. Written as DNA, the CDR3 is TGTGCCAGCAGCTACGGGACTAGCGGGGGGACCCCCTACGAGCAGTACTTC.

The chain carries TRBV30 and TRBJ2-7; 11 nucleotides agree with TRBD1. Germline V CDR1 and CDR2: GTSNPN, SVGIG (reference sequence). Trimming at V came to 2 bases and at J to 3 bases, leaving 6 bases not matched to a gene. The CDR3 consists of 15 residues. The CDR3 reads CAWSPAGTGGYEQYF. The CDR3 nucleotides read TGTGCCTGGAGTCCGGCCGGGACAGGGGGCTACGAGCAGTACTTC.

The gene calls are TRBV27 and TRBJ2-1; 7 nucleotides agree with TRBD2. CDR3 length: 10 amino acids. Trimming at V came to 11 bases and at J to 6 bases, leaving 1 base not matched to a gene. Looked up from germline, CDR1 is MNHEY and CDR2 is SMNVEV (reference sequence). Written as DNA, the CDR3 is TGTGCCGGCGGGAGCAATGAGCAGTTCTTC. Translated, it gives CAGGSNEQFF.

The V call is TRBV7-2, the J call TRBJ1-2; 7 positions match TRBD1. V lost 5 bases to trimming and J lost 5 bases; unmatched junction nucleotides: 11. Looked up from germline, CDR1 is SGHTA and CDR2 is FQGNSA. The CDR3 extends over 15 amino acids. CDR3 loop: CASSTYWTGRYGYTF. The DNA for the CDR3 is TGTGCCAGCAGCACCTATTGGACAGGACGGTATGGCTACACCTTC.

In this sample, this clone turned up a few times. The genes are TRBV9 and TRBJ2-1; D may be TRBD2 (6 bases). The length of the CDR3 is 15 residues. V was trimmed by 1 base and J by 3 bases, leaving 11 bases between them. Germline V gene data show CDR1 as SGDLS and CDR2 as YYNGEE. The CDR3 spells CASSVPAEGYNEQFF. CDR3 bases: TGTGCCAGCAGCGTACCGGCGGAGGGCTACAATGAGCAGTTCTTC.

This clone was found a few times. The chain recombines TRBV5-4 with TRBJ2-2; 8 positions agree with TRBD2. This CDR3 has 15 residues. V shed 5 bases and J 0 bases; nucleotides not matched to a gene: 3. Germline V CDR1 and CDR2: SGHNT, YYREEE (reference sequence). The CDR3 coding sequence is TGTGCCAGCAGGGCGGGGGGCGCGAACACCGGGGAGCTGTTTTTT. It specifies CASRAGGANTGELFF.

This clone has a handful of counts. The chain recombines TRBV10-3 with TRBJ1-2; weak D call: TRBD1 (5 bases). The CDR3 extends over 16 amino acids. Between the trimmed V and J ends, which lost 2 bases and 2 bases, there was a span of 15 bases. Germline V lookup: CDR1 ENHRY, CDR2 SYGVKD. CDR3 nucleotide sequence: TGTGCCATCAGTGAGATCCCCCTAGACAGAAACTATGGCTACACCTTC. This translates into CAISEIPLDRNYGYTF.

J is TRBJ2-5 and V is TRBV10-3; 12 bases line up with TRBD2. The CDR3 covers 16 residues. The germline V gene encodes CDR1 ENHRY and CDR2 SYGVKD. The V segment lost 5 bases and the J segment 5 bases; nucleotides outside the gene matches: 9. In DNA form, the CDR3 reads TGTGCCATCAGTCTTAGACTAGCGGGAGTTGGCGAGACCCAGTACTTC. Translated: CAISLRLAGVGETQYF.

The genes are TRBV5-1 and TRBJ2-5, with a possible D match to TRBD2 (5 bases). Germline CDR1 SGHRS, CDR2 YFSETQ. This CDR3 contains 15 residues. V was clipped by 3 bases and J by 3 bases, with 15 bases between them. The CDR3 loop reads CASSWTARGKETQYF. The CDR3 nucleotides read TGCGCCAGCAGCTGGACTGCCCGAGGGAAAGAGACCCAGTACTTC.

The chain carries TRBV6-5 and TRBJ2-3, with D unresolved. V was cut by 2 bases and J by 2 bases, with 11 bases left in between. The CDR3 is made up of 15 amino acids. Germline CDR1 and CDR2: MNHEY and SVGAGI. The CDR3 here is CASSYGGLNTDTQYF. Written as DNA, the CDR3 is TGTGCCAGCAGTTACGGCGGTTTAAACACAGATACGCAGTATTTT.

V is TRBV27 and J is TRBJ2-1; D unresolved. This CDR3 is built from 13 residues. Trimming removed 3 bases at V and 10 bases at J, with 13 bases between. From germline, CDR1 is MNHEY and CDR2 SMNVEV (reference sequence). The CDR3 spells CASSFFASAEQFF. The CDR3, as DNA: TGTGCCAGCAGTTTTTTCGCTAGTGCCGAGCAGTTCTTC.

The chain is built from TRBV18 and TRBJ2-2, with D tentatively TRBD1 (6 bases). Trimming left V 4 bases short and J 6 bases short, with 18 bases between. Germline CDR1 KGHSH, CDR2 LQKENI. The CDR3 runs to 16 residues. CDR3 protein: CASSLQRGSSPGELFF. The CDR3 DNA reads as TGTGCCAGCTCACTCCAGAGGGGGTCCTCTCCCGGGGAGCTGTTTTTT.

The chain is built from TRBV7-8 and TRBJ1-5; 8 nucleotides align to TRBD1. This CDR3 contains 20 residues. V dropped 0 bases and J dropped 3; count of bases not matched to a gene: 16. Germline CDR1 SGHVS, CDR2 FQNEAQ. The CDR3: CASSLALLRQGPTSNQPQHF. CDR3 sequence (DNA): TGTGCCAGCAGCTTAGCCCTTCTCCGACAGGGGCCTACTTCCAATCAGCCCCAGCATTTT.

The V and J genes are TRBV7-9 and TRBJ1-2, with D unclear. V lost 2 bases to trimming and J lost 5 bases, with 9 bases between them. The CDR3 consists of 13 residues. Looked up from germline, CDR1 is SEHNR and CDR2 is FQNEAQ (reference sequence). CDR3 sequence reads: CASSLPEEYGYTF. The DNA of the CDR3 is TGTGCCAGCAGCTTACCGGAGGAGTATGGCTACACCTTC.

In this sample, this clone turned up once. CDR3 loop: CASSPGGAGSQETQYF. CDR3 sequence (DNA): TGTGCCAGCAGCCCAGGCGGGGCGGGAAGCCAAGAGACCCAGTACTTC. V is TRBV7-9 and J is TRBJ2-5, with D maybe TRBD2 (6 bases). Germline V gives CDR1 SEHNR, CDR2 FQNEAQ (reference sequence). Trimming left V 5 bases short and J 1 base short, with 17 bases between. This CDR3 spans 16 amino acids.

This clone was found a few times. The chain links TRBV2 to TRBJ1-5; tentative D call: TRBD1 (6 bases). This CDR3 comprises 14 residues. Germline CDR1 is SNHLY and CDR2 is FYNNEI. V dropped 2 bases and J dropped 7 bases, with 12 bases sitting between them. Written as DNA, the CDR3 is TGTGCCAGCAGTGAACCCAGGGGTGGCCAGCCCCAGCATTTT. Amino acid sequence: CASSEPRGGQPQHF.

The genes are TRBV5-1 and TRBJ1-2; TRBD1 might be the D (6 bases). The CDR3 has 14 residues. Trimming shortened V by 0 bases and J by 4 bases, and 10 bases separated the two germline ends. The germline V gene has CDR1 SGHRS and CDR2 YFSETQ. The chain's CDR3 is CASSLGTGPYGYTF. CDR3 DNA: TGCGCCAGCAGCTTGGGAACAGGGCCCTATGGCTACACCTTC. The full variable domain, completed using reference TRBV5-1 and TRBJ1-2, is KAGVTQTPRYLIKTRGQQVTLSCSPISGHRSVSWYQQTPGQGLQFLFEYFSETQRNKGNFPGRFSGRQFSNSRSEMNVSTLELGDSALYLCASSLGTGPYGYTFGSGTRLTVV.

The chain joins TRBV28 to TRBJ2-3; no definite D call. CDR1 and CDR2 from the germline V gene are MDHEN and SYDVKM. This CDR3 has 13 amino acids. V was clipped by 7 bases and J by 1 base, with 9 bases between them. For the CDR3, the DNA is TGTGCCAGCATAGTCCCTGGCACAGATACGCAGTATTTT. Its translation is CASIVPGTDTQYF.

The chain is built from TRBV7-7 and TRBJ2-3; TRBD2 matches at 8 bases. The CDR3 covers 14 residues. After removal of 3 bases from V and 3 bases from J, the junction contained 2 bases not matched to a gene. CDR1 is SSHAT and CDR2 is FNYEAQ in the germline V gene (reference sequence). The DNA of the CDR3 is TGTGCCAGCAGCTTTAGCGGGACAACAGATACGCAGTATTTT. Protein product: CASSFSGTTDTQYF.

The chain combines TRBV4-2 with TRBJ1-2; D uncertain. Germline V lookup: CDR1 LGHNA, CDR2 YNFKEQ. V was pared by 0 bases and J by 1 base, with 21 bases between. The CDR3 is 19 residues long. CDR3 DNA sequence: TGTGCCAGCAGCCAAGATGGGAGACTCAAAGGTTCGCATAACTATGGCTACACCTTC. It codes for CASSQDGRLKGSHNYGYTF.

In this sample, this clone turned up once. The J gene is TRBJ1-3, the V gene TRBV6-5; TRBD1 is a possible D gene (6 bases). V was clipped by 6 bases and J by 2 bases, with 14 bases between them. CDR1 and CDR2 from the germline V gene are MNHEY and SVGAGI. The CDR3 is made up of 15 amino acids. CDR3 nucleotides: TGTGCCAGCAGGAAACAGGGAGGGGCTGGAAACACCATATATTTT. This translates into CASRKQGGAGNTIYF.